These 32 T cell receptor beta chains originate from one sample sequenced in a study of blood T cell repertoires in COVID-19. The repertoire was sequenced with immunoSEQ multiplex PCR; TCRdb's copy has only in-frame clones and lacks some. The sample comprises a few hundred thousand clones, around 84% of which are singletons, and roughly 13% rests with the top ten. Sample: peripheral blood. Source of these receptors: a human donor in a cohort sampled during active COVID-19.

This sequence joins TRBV11-1 and TRBJ2-5, with 10 bases identical to TRBD2. J lost 3 bases, V lost 3 bases, and 4 bases had no gene match. The germline V gene encodes CDR1 SGHAT and CDR2 FQDESV (reference sequence). This CDR3 is built from 15 residues. The chain's CDR3 is CASSLRLAGEETQYF. The CDR3 region has the DNA TGTGCCAGCAGCTTGAGGCTAGCGGGAGAAGAGACCCAGTACTTC.

V usage is TRBV5-6 and J usage is TRBJ1-1, with TRBD1 identical over 7 bases. Trimming took 6 bases from V and 4 from J; bases not matched to a gene: 6. The CDR3 loop spans 13 amino acids. Germline V CDR1 and CDR2: SGHDT, YYEEEE. The CDR3 spells CASIKGAGTEAFF. Here the CDR3 DNA reads TGTGCCAGCATTAAGGGGGCGGGCACTGAAGCTTTCTTT.

The chain couples TRBV10-3 to TRBJ1-3, with TRBD1 as a possible D gene (5 bases). Germline V gene data show CDR1 as ENHRY and CDR2 as SYGVKD. The CDR3 consists of 13 residues. V was clipped by 8 bases and J by 0 bases, with 8 bases between them. CDR3 sequence: CAIGGVSGNTIYF. The CDR3 DNA reads as TGTGCCATCGGGGGGGTCTCTGGAAACACCATATATTTT.

The CDR3 sequence is CASSNRGPYEQYF. CDR3 in DNA: TGTGCCAGCAGTAACAGGGGGCCGTACGAGCAGTACTTC. The chain combines TRBV27 with TRBJ2-7; 9 bases agree with TRBD1. V shed 5 bases, J shed 4 bases, and the junction held 3 bases outside the gene matches. This CDR3 region has 13 residues. CDR1 and CDR2 from the germline V gene are MNHEY and SMNVEV (reference sequence).

V and J are TRBV5-1 and TRBJ1-2; 7 nucleotides align to TRBD1. J lost 8 bases, V lost 4 bases, and 14 bases had no gene match. Germline CDR1 is SGHRS and CDR2 is YFSETQ. The CDR3 contains 15 residues. The CDR3 reads CASSPPGTVRGGYTF. CDR3 DNA: TGCGCCAGCAGCCCCCCCGGGACAGTCCGGGGAGGCTACACCTTC.

The rearrangement joins TRBV18 to TRBJ2-3; 7 bases fit TRBD1. The CDR3 spans 15 residues. Germline CDR1 is KGHSH and CDR2 is LQKENI. After removal of 3 bases from V and 4 bases from J, the junction contained 7 bases not matched to a gene. The CDR3 is CASSPPGQFADTQYF. CDR3 in DNA: TGTGCCAGCTCACCTCCGGGACAGTTCGCAGATACGCAGTATTTT.

The CDR3 sequence is CASEEGAFTEAFF. CDR3 coding DNA: TGTGCCAGCGAAGAGGGGGCGTTCACTGAAGCTTTCTTT. The chain links TRBV28 to TRBJ1-1, with 7 bases lining up with TRBD1. Germline lookup yields CDR1 MDHEN and CDR2 SYDVKM. The CDR3 is 13 amino acids. Trimming at V came to 8 bases and at J to 4 bases, leaving 7 bases not matched to a gene.

V is TRBV27 and J is TRBJ1-1; no firm D call. Germline CDR1 reads MNHEY; CDR2 reads SMNVEV (reference sequence). Trimming stripped 4 bases from V and 1 base from J, with 16 bases between. This CDR3 has 16 residues. The CDR3 nucleotides are TGTGCCAGCAGTTCTAGGCCCCCCTCCGCGAACACTGAAGCTTTCTTT. Its translation: CASSSRPPSANTEAFF.

The chain combines TRBV24-1 with TRBJ1-2; D is uncertain. With 4 bases removed from V and 0 bases from J, the gap between germline ends came to 14 bases. This CDR3 has 16 residues. Germline V CDR1 and CDR2: KGHDR, SFDVKD. The CDR3 spells CATSESSKNANYGYTF. The CDR3 coding sequence is TGTGCCACCAGTGAGAGTTCAAAAAACGCTAACTATGGCTACACCTTC.

The rearrangement uses TRBV3-1 (or the pseudogene TRBV3-2) and TRBJ2-1; 15 bases agree with TRBD2. The CDR3 consists of 14 residues. Germline V CDR1 and CDR2: LGHDT, YNNKEL (reference sequence). V shed 10 bases, J shed 8 bases, and the junction held 6 bases outside the gene matches. In DNA, the CDR3 is TGTGCCACCCGGACTAGCGGGGGGGCCTATGAGCAGTTCTTC. Its translation is CATRTSGGAYEQFF.

The chain employs TRBV5-1 and TRBJ2-1, with TRBD1 identical over 8 bases. V was clipped by 2 bases and J by 0 bases; unmatched bases: 1. Germline lookup yields CDR1 SGHRS and CDR2 YFSETQ. CDR3 length: 15 amino acids. The CDR3 DNA sequence: TGCGCCAGCAGCTTAGGACAGGGCTCCTACAATGAGCAGTTCTTC. This translates into CASSLGQGSYNEQFF.

This clone turned up a few times. The rearrangement uses TRBV30 and TRBJ1-1; perhaps TRBD1 as D (6 bases). The V end lost 0 bases, the J end lost 4 bases, and 9 bases lay between the germline ends. Germline V gene sequence: CDR1 GTSNPN, CDR2 SVGIG (reference sequence). This CDR3 is 13 amino acids long. CDR3 nucleotide sequence: TGTGCCTGGAGTGTACTAGGGGGCACTGAAGCTTTCTTT. It specifies CAWSVLGGTEAFF.

This clone was found once. The rearrangement joins TRBV6-4 to TRBJ2-1, with 9 bases fitting TRBD1. This CDR3 contains 15 residues. The germline CDR1 and CDR2 sequences are MRHNA and SNTAGT. V trimming: 2 bases; J trimming: 8 bases; junction bases outside the gene matches: 7. The CDR3 nucleotides are TGTGCCAGCAGTGACACAGGGGGCAGCAGCGATGAGCAGTTCTTC. Translated: CASSDTGGSSDEQFF.

The chain recombines TRBV29-1 with TRBJ2-7, with 13 bases lining up with TRBD2. In germline, CDR1 is SQVTM, CDR2 ANQGSEA. The ends lost 7 bases at V and 6 bases at J; junction bases unmatched: 3. This CDR3 has 12 residues. CDR3 sequence (DNA): TGCAGCGGGACTAGCGGGAGTCGCGAGCAGTACTTC. It yields the protein CSGTSGSREQYF.

V gene TRBV11-2 combines with J gene TRBJ2-7; D gene unclear. The CDR3 is 12 residues long. The V and J ends lost 1 base and 3 bases respectively, with 4 bases between them. Germline CDR1 and CDR2: SGHAT and FQNNGV. In DNA form, the CDR3 reads TGTGCCAGCAGCTTAGCCAGCTACGAGCAGTACTTC. Translation: CASSLASYEQYF.

V gene TRBV11-2 combines with J gene TRBJ2-7, with D possibly matching TRBD1 (5 bases). From germline, CDR1 is SGHAT and CDR2 FQNNGV. V lost 1 base to trimming and J lost 1 base, with 11 bases between them. The CDR3 has 15 residues. As DNA, the CDR3 is TGTGCCAGCAGCTTAGGACAGTCTTTATCCTACGAGCAGTACTTC. Protein sequence: CASSLGQSLSYEQYF.

This clone was seen a single time. The chain is built from TRBV3-1 (or the pseudogene TRBV3-2) and TRBJ2-5, with D perhaps matching TRBD1 (5 bases). This CDR3 contains 13 residues. V was pared by 2 bases and J by 5 bases, with 9 bases between. CDR1 is LGHDT, CDR2 YNNKEL, per germline (reference sequence). The CDR3 DNA reads as TGTGCCAGCAGCCAAAGCGCAGGGGAGACCCAGTACTTC. This codes for CASSQSAGETQYF.

This clone was detected a few times. This specimen includes other DNA sequences encoding the same CDR3. CDR3 protein: CASSERGLYGYTF. The CDR3 DNA is TGTGCCAGCAGTGAAAGGGGTCTCTATGGCTACACCTTC. The chain combines TRBV2 with TRBJ1-2; maybe TRBD1 (5 bases). Germline CDR1 is SNHLY and CDR2 is FYNNEI. This CDR3 spans 13 amino acids. V shed 2 bases and J shed 4 bases, with 8 bases lying between them.

The chain has TRBV6-5 and TRBJ1-2, with 8 bases lining up with TRBD1. This CDR3 has 14 amino acids. Germline V CDR1 and CDR2: MNHEY, SVGAGI. After removal of 6 bases from V and 12 bases from J, the junction contained 15 bases not matched to a gene. This CDR3 reads CASRRTGGTSVNTF. The CDR3 DNA reads TGTGCCAGCAGACGTACAGGGGGAACCTCCGTTAACACCTTC.

V gene TRBV9 combines with J gene TRBJ1-6, with D perhaps matching TRBD1 (6 bases). CDR3 size: 15 residues. Germline V gives CDR1 SGDLS, CDR2 YYNGEE. V lost 2 bases and J 9 bases, leaving 15 bases between the germline ends. CDR3 DNA: TGTGCCAGCAGCGTCGCCGGGACAATAGGTTCACCCCTCCACTTT. Amino acids: CASSVAGTIGSPLHF.

The CDR3 is CASAPIVGELFF. The CDR3 bases are TGTGCCAGCGCCCCTATTGTCGGGGAGCTGTTTTTT. The genes are TRBV28 and TRBJ2-2; D is unresolved. With 8 bases removed from V and 7 bases from J, the gap between germline ends came to 11 bases. This CDR3 has 12 residues. Germline V gene data show CDR1 as MDHEN and CDR2 as SYDVKM.

The V gene is TRBV4-2, the J gene TRBJ2-3, with 7 bases aligning to TRBD2. Per the germline V gene, CDR1 is LGHNA and CDR2 is YNFKEQ. The CDR3 totals 18 residues. V trimming: 0 bases; J trimming: 8 bases; junction bases outside the gene matches: 17. CDR3: CASSQDPMGGRESGTQYF. For the CDR3, the DNA is TGTGCCAGCAGCCAAGACCCCATGGGGGGGAGGGAGTCGGGTACGCAGTATTTT.

This clone is a singleton in its sample. The chain recombines TRBV5-4 with TRBJ1-3, with 12 bases lining up with TRBD1. V trimming: 4 bases; J trimming: 8 bases; junction bases outside the gene matches: 4. The length of the CDR3 is 14 residues. Looked up from germline, CDR1 is SGHNT and CDR2 is YYREEE (reference sequence). CDR3 protein: CASSPGQGADTIYF. CDR3 coding DNA: TGTGCCAGCAGCCCGGGACAGGGGGCTGACACCATATATTTT.

The CDR3 sequence: CASSLVRGSETQYF. Here the CDR3 DNA reads TGTGCCAGCAGCTTAGTGCGGGGGTCGGAGACCCAGTACTTC. The V and J genes are TRBV7-2 and TRBJ2-5; 7 bases line up with TRBD2. Germline CDR1 and CDR2: SGHTA and FQGNSA. The CDR3 sequence is 14 residues long. The trim removed 1 base at V and 5 bases at J, leaving 4 bases unmatched.

This chain links TRBV27 with TRBJ2-1; 12 bases agree with TRBD2. The CDR3 is made up of 15 amino acids. Trimming at V came to 6 bases and at J to 3 bases, leaving 3 bases not matched to a gene. Germline CDR1 is MNHEY and CDR2 is SMNVEV (reference sequence). CDR3 DNA sequence: TGTGCCAGCAGCCTAGCGGGAGGGGTCTACAATGAGCAGTTCTTC. Protein sequence: CASSLAGGVYNEQFF.

The CDR3 DNA reads TGTGCCAGCACCCCGGAGGTAGCCGGGGAGCTGTTTTTT. Protein product: CASTPEVAGELFF. V and J are TRBV3-1 (or the pseudogene TRBV3-2) and TRBJ2-2, with D possibly matching TRBD2 (5 bases). The CDR3 sequence is 13 residues long. Germline CDR1 reads LGHDT; CDR2 reads YNNKEL (reference sequence). V lost 7 bases, J lost 6 bases, and 12 bases lay in between.

This chain joins TRBV19 and TRBJ1-3, with no clear D. The germline CDR1 and CDR2 sequences are LNHDA and SQIVND (reference sequence). Trimming took off 1 base at V and 0 bases at J, with 4 bases between the two ends. The CDR3 has 14 amino acids. CDR3 in amino acids: CASSIGLSGNTIYF. The CDR3 DNA is TGTGCCAGTAGTATAGGTCTCTCTGGAAACACCATATATTTT.

The table lists this clone with a few counts. This chain links TRBV19 with TRBJ1-1, with D possibly matching TRBD1 (5 bases). Trimming shortened V by 3 bases and J by 6 bases, and 14 bases separated the two germline ends. The CDR3 extends over 14 amino acids. Germline V gene sequence: CDR1 LNHDA, CDR2 SQIVND (reference sequence). CDR3 nucleotides: TGTGCCAGTAGTATTTCAGGGCGAATGGCTGAAGCTTTCTTT. Translating gives CASSISGRMAEAFF.

The CDR3 spells CASSLDTPADQQFF. Written as DNA, the CDR3 is TGTGCCAGCAGCTTAGATACCCCCGCGGATCAGCAGTTCTTC. V gene TRBV7-2 combines with J gene TRBJ2-1; D is undetermined. The CDR3 extends over 14 amino acids. From germline, CDR1 is SGHTA and CDR2 FQGNSA. V was clipped by 1 base and J by 11 bases, with 15 bases between them.

The chain recombines TRBV28 with TRBJ2-7; D gene uncertain. Germline-derived CDR1 and CDR2 are MDHEN and SYDVKM. This CDR3 contains 15 residues. Trimming shortened V by 6 bases and J by 2 bases, and 17 bases separated the two germline ends. CDR3 amino acids: CASRSAHRSPYEQYF. The CDR3 DNA reads TGTGCCAGCAGATCCGCGCATCGGAGTCCCTACGAGCAGTACTTC. The complete variable domain, with remaining parts taken from reference TRBV28 and TRBJ2-7, reads DVKVTQSSRYLVKRTGEKVFLECVQDMDHENMFWYRQDPGLGLRLIYFSYDVKMKEKGDIPEGYSVSREKKERFSLILESASTNQTSMYLCASRSAHRSPYEQYFGPGTRLTVT.

The chain links TRBV7-3 to TRBJ2-3, with a tentative D call TRBD2 (7 bases). Germline loops: CDR1 SGHTA, CDR2 FQGTGA. V was pared by 5 bases and J by 2 bases, with 17 bases between. This CDR3 has 16 amino acids. In DNA form, the CDR3 reads TGTGCCAGCAGCCCACTGGGAGGGGGGCTCACAGATACGCAGTATTTT. Its protein product is CASSPLGGGLTDTQYF. Supplemented by reference TRBV7-3 and TRBJ2-3, the full variable domain reads GAGVSQTPSNKVTEKGKYVELRCDPISGHTALYWYRQSLGQGPEFLIYFQGTGAADDSGLPNDRFFAVRPEGSVSTLKIQRTERGDSAVYLCASSPLGGGLTDTQYFGPGTRLTVL.

The chain uses TRBV5-6 and TRBJ2-3, with a tentative D call TRBD1 (6 bases). The length of the CDR3 is 15 residues. CDR1 is SGHDT and CDR2 is YYEEEE in the germline V gene. Between the trimmed V and J ends, which lost 1 base and 4 bases, there was a span of 13 bases. The CDR3: CASSLKLTGSDTQYF. For the CDR3, the DNA is TGTGCCAGCAGCTTGAAGTTGACAGGTTCAGATACGCAGTATTTT.